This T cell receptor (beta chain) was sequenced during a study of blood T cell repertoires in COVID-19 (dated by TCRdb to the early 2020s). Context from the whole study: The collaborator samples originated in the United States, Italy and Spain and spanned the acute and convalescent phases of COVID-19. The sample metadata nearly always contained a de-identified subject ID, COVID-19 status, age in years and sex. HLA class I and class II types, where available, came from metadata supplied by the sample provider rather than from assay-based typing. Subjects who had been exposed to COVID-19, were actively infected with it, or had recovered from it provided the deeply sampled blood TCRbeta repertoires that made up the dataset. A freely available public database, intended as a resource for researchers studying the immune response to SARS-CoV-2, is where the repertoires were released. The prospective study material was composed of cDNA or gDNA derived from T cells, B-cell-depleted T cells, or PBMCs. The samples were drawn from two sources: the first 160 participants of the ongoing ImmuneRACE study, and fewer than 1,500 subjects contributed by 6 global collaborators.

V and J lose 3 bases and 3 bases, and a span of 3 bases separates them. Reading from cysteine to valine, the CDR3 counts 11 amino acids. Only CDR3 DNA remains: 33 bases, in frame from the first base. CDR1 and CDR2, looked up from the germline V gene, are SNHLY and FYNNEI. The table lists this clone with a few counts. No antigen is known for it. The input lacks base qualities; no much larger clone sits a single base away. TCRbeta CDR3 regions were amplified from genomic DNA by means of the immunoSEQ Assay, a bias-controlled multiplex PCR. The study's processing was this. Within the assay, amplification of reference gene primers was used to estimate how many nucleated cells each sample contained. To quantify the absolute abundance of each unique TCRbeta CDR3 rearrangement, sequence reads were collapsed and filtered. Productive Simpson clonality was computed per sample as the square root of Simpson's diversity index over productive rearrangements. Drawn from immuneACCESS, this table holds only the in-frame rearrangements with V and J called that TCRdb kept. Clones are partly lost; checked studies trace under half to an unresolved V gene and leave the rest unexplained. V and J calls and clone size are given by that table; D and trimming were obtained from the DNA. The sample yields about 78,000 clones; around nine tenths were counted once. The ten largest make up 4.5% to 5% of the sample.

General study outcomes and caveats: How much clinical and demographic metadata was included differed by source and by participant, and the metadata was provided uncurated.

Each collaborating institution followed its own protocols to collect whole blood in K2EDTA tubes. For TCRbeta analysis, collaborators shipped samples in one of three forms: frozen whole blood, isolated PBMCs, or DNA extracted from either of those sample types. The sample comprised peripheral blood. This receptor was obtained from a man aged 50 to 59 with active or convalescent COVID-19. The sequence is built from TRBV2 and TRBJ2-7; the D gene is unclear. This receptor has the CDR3 CASSEYYEQYV. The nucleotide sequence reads TGTGCCAGCAGTGAGTACTACGAGCAGTACGTC.